In this sample, the clone carrying this TCR beta chain turned up many times. Its antigen is as yet unknown. The sample belongs to a study of regulatory T cells in long-lasting Graves disease. Study-level points and caveats: Patients whose Graves' disease persisted exhibited lower TCR diversity than those newly diagnosed.

Time point indicated: persistent/refractory GD, antithyroid drugs over 5 years with positive TRAb. The TCR library was made from RNA extracted from PBMCs. Combining iRepertoire HTBI primers with Arm-PCR of CDR3 regions, the authors built TCR beta libraries. Each CDR3 protein is one row after TCRdb ran MiXCR on the multiplex PCR reads. The data contain around 460,000 distinct CDR3 sequences, 20% to 25% of them singletons. Trimming took 1 base from V and 1 from J, leaving 10 bases between them. The CDR3 consists of 14 residues. The germline V gene encodes CDR1 DFQATT and CDR2 SNEGSKA (reference sequence).

The clonotype was recovered from a female donor with Graves disease. Here the sequenced sample was peripheral blood mononuclear cells (PBMCs), taken when the disease was refractory, from a patient treated with antithyroid drugs. The gene calls are TRBV20-1 and TRBJ2-5, with D perhaps matching TRBD1 or TRBD2 (6 bases each). The CDR3: CSARVGGFQETQYF. CDR3 nucleotide sequence: TGCAGTGCTAGAGTGGGGGGCTTCCAAGAGACCCAGTACTTC.